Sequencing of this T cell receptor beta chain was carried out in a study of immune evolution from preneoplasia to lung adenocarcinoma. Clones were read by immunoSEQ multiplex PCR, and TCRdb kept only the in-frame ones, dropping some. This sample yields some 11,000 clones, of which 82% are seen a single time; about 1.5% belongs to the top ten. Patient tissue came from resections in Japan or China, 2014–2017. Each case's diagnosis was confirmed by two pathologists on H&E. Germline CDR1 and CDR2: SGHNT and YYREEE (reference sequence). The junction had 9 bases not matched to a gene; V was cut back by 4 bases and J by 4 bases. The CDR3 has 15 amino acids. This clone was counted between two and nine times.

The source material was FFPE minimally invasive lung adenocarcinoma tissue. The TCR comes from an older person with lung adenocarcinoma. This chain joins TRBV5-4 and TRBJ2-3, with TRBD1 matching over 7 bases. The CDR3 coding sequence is TGTGCCAGCAGCCCCCGGGACAGAGCAGCAGATACGCAGTATTTT. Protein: CASSPRDRAADTQYF. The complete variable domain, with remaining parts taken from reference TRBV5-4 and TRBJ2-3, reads ETGVTQSPTHLIKTRGQQVTLRCSSQSGHNTVSWYQQALGQGPQFIFQYYREEENGRGNFPPRFSGLQFPNYSSELNVNALELDDSALYLCASSPRDRAADTQYFGPGTRLTVL.